One sample yielded the 2 T cell receptor beta chains listed below, sequenced in a study of cytomegalovirus exposure and HLA in healthy donors. The method was immunoSEQ multiplex PCR; TCRdb's version includes in-frame clones alone and lacks a portion of them. This table has approximately 280,000 clones, roughly 90% appearing once. The sequencing input was PBMCs. These receptors came from a woman aged 18-29 years in good health and CMV-seronegative.

The gene calls are TRBV4-2 and TRBJ1-3; weak D call: TRBD1 (6 bases). CDR3 length: 14 amino acids. Trimming removed 4 bases from V and 6 bases from J, with 13 bases in between. CDR1 is LGHNA, CDR2 YNFKEQ, per germline. CDR3 in amino acids: CASSRRGGANTIYF. CDR3 nucleotide sequence: TGTGCCAGCAGCCGAAGGGGGGGGGCAAACACCATATATTTT.

This rearrangement joins TRBV28 to TRBJ2-5, with D possibly being TRBD2 (6 bases). The germline V gene has CDR1 MDHEN and CDR2 SYDVKM. The CDR3 totals 14 residues. Trimming removed 6 bases at V and 5 bases at J, with 16 bases between. The CDR3 region has the DNA TGTGCCAGCAGCCCAAAGGGAGGTACGGAGACCCAGTACTTC. Encoded protein: CASSPKGGTETQYF.